A selection of T cell receptor beta chains follows, all from one sample in a study of cytomegalovirus exposure and HLA in healthy donors. Clones were read by immunoSEQ multiplex PCR, and TCRdb kept only the in-frame ones, dropping some. The table includes some 70,000 clones, about three quarters detected once. Sequencing was performed on PBMCs. The receptor set was obtained from a male donor in good health and CMV-seropositive. The CDR3 runs from the conserved cysteine through the conserved F or W. The D gene is left open where the match is weak. Expanded clones get a size class; other rows say once, few or many, or leave the size out.

-	TRBD2	TRBV11-2	TRBJ2-1	TGTGCCAGCAGCTTAGGCTCGAGCGGGGGGCTTTTCAATGAGCAGTTCTTC	CASSLGSSGGLFNEQFF
-	TRBD2	TRBV5-1	TRBJ2-5	TGCGCCAGCAGCTACTACTCTCGGGCGGGGGGCGCCGAGACCCAGTACTTC	CASSYYSRAGGAETQYF
-	-	TRBV7-6	TRBJ1-3	TGTGCCAGCAGCCCGGCTGGAAACACCATATATTTT	CASSPAGNTIYF
once	-	TRBV7-8	TRBJ2-2	TGTGCCAGCAGCTCCGGGGCCGGGGAGCTGTTTTTT	CASSSGAGELFF
once	-	TRBV21-1	TRBJ2-7	TGTGCCAGCAGCACCCGGAGGACAGATTACTCCTACGAGCAGTACTTC	CASSTRRTDYSYEQYF
-	TRBD2	TRBV15	TRBJ2-2	TGTGCCACCAGCAGGAAAGCGGGGGGGCCCACCGGGGAGCTGTTTTTT	CATSRKAGGPTGELFF
-	-	TRBV7-2	TRBJ1-6	TGTGCCACACCGGGGGACGGCTCCTATAATTCACCCCTCCACTTT	CATPGDGSYNSPLHF
-	-	TRBV19	TRBJ2-3	TGTGCCAGTAGCCTTGGGCAGGGCGCAGATACGCAGTATTTT	CASSLGQGADTQYF
-	TRBD1	TRBV7-6	TRBJ2-7	TGTGCCAGCAGCCCCGGACAGGGCTACGAGCAGTACTTC	CASSPGQGYEQYF
-	TRBD1	TRBV10-3	TRBJ1-2	TGTGCCATCAGGGGATGGGACAGGGGTCTAGACTATGGCTACACCTTC	CAIRGWDRGLDYGYTF
-	-	TRBV6-5	TRBJ1-1	TGTGCCAGCAGTTACAAGGGGATCACTGAAGCTTTCTTT	CASSYKGITEAFF
-	TRBD1	TRBV7-2	TRBJ2-7	TGTGCCAGCAGCAGCAGGACAGGGCCCTACGAGCAGTACTTC	CASSSRTGPYEQYF
-	TRBD1	TRBV19	TRBJ1-2	TGTGCCAGTAGTCTACCGTTTGAGACAGGGAACTATGGCTACACCTTC	CASSLPFETGNYGYTF
-	TRBD1	TRBV7-8	TRBJ1-5	TGTGCCAGCAGCTTAGGACAGGGAGCGGGTCAGCCCCAGCATTTT	CASSLGQGAGQPQHF
-	TRBD2	TRBV27	TRBJ2-3	TGTGCCAGCAGTGCGAGCGGGGGGGGACGAGATACGCAGTATTTT	CASSASGGGRDTQYF
-	-	TRBV18	TRBJ2-5	TGTGCCAGCTCACCACAGGGGATGCGGGAGACCCAGTACTTC	CASSPQGMRETQYF
-	TRBD2	TRBV4-3	TRBJ2-3	TGCGCCAGCAGCCCTAGCGGGGTCACAGATACGCAGTATTTT	CASSPSGVTDTQYF
-	-	TRBV5-1	TRBJ2-7	TGCGCCAGCAGCTTGGTCGTCAGTCCCTACGAGCAGTACTTC	CASSLVVSPYEQYF
-	-	TRBV5-1	TRBJ2-5	TGCGCCAGCAGCGGAGAGTTACAAGAGACCCAGTACTTC	CASSGELQETQYF
-	TRBD1	TRBV4-1	TRBJ1-1	TGCGCCAGCAGCCAGGCGGGACAGGGGAACCCCGAAGCTTTCTTT	CASSQAGQGNPEAFF
-	TRBD1	TRBV2	TRBJ1-5	TGTGCCAGCACCTCAGGGGGCAGTCAGCCCCAGCATTTT	CASTSGGSQPQHF
few	-	TRBV19	TRBJ2-7	TGTGCCAGTAGTATAGCGTGGGCAAAATACGAGCAGTACTTC	CASSIAWAKYEQYF